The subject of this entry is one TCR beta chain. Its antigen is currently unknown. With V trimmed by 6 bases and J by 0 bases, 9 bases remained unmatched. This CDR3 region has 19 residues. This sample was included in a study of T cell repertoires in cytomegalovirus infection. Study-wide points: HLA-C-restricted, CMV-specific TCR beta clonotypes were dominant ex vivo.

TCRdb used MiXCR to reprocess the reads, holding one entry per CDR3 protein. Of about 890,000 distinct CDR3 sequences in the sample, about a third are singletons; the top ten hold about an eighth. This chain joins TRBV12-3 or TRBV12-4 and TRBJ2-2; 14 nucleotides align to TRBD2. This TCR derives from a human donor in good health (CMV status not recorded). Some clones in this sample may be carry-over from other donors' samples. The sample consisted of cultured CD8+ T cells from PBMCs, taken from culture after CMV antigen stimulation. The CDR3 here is CASRNSGTSGGPNTGELFF. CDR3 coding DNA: TGTGCCAGCAGGAATTCCGGGACTAGCGGGGGTCCGAACACCGGGGAGCTGTTTTTT.